What follows describes a single TCR beta chain. Germline V gene sequence: CDR1 MNHEY, CDR2 SMNVEV (reference sequence). The V end lost 4 bases, the J end lost 0 bases, and 19 bases lay between the germline ends. This CDR3 has 18 amino acids. These data are taken from a study of blood T cells in healthy people across ages. For the second PCR, which ran for roughly 7 to 11 cycles, a sample-barcoded 5' primer and a J-beta primer mix were used. TCRdb re-analysed the 5' RACE reads in MiXCR, keeping a single row per CDR3 protein. The sample lists over a million distinct CDR3 sequences, 40% to 55% seen once, with under 20% in the top ten.

Sequencing was carried out using blood. The chain has TRBV27 and TRBJ2-4; D not resolved. The receptor comes from a woman aged 55-75 years in good health. CDR3 nucleotide sequence: TGTGCCAGCAGTTCGTCAAGAGTCCTGTTTGGAGCCAAAAACATTCAGTACTTC. Its translation: CASSSSRVLFGAKNIQYF.